The 8 T cell receptor beta chains presented below share a single source sample, sequenced in a study of Ad26.COV2.S vaccination and SARS-CoV-2 variants. Profiling relied on immunoSEQ multiplex PCR, and the TCRdb table lists in-frame clones only, not all of them. Of 200,000 to 250,000 clones listed, roughly 90% are singletons. This sample's treatment: roughly 19 received Ad26.COV2.S at low or high dose, single or two shots; five or six received placebo; per-sample allocation not given. Samples analyzed were those drawn on day 63 after the first vaccine or placebo injection. The sample was peripheral blood, taken in a trial of Ad26.COV2.S vaccine versus placebo. The source is a person aged 18-65 years who received the Ad26.COV2.S COVID-19 vaccine or a placebo.

This clone was counted only a few times. The chain has TRBV7-9 and TRBJ1-1; D not resolved. Germline CDR1 and CDR2: SEHNR and FQNEAQ (reference sequence). Trimming stripped 6 bases from V and 4 bases from J, with 15 bases between. The CDR3 consists of 14 residues. CDR3: CASSLGQVVTEAFF. The CDR3 DNA is TGTGCCAGCAGTCTCGGGCAGGTTGTCACTGAAGCTTTCTTT.

CDR3 in amino acids: CASKREGGDTGELFF. CDR3 DNA: TGTGCCAGTAAGCGGGAGGGCGGGGACACCGGGGAGCTGTTTTTT. The chain has TRBV19 and TRBJ2-2; 10 bases are a match to TRBD2. V shed 7 bases and J 3 bases; nucleotides not matched to a gene: 5. Germline CDR1 LNHDA, CDR2 SQIVND (reference sequence). The CDR3 extends over 15 amino acids.

This clone turned up a few times. This chain links TRBV4-1 with TRBJ2-5; TRBD2 aligns across 9 bases. The junction had 8 bases not matched to a gene; V was cut back by 0 bases and J by 0 bases. The germline CDR1 and CDR2 sequences are MGHRA and YSYEKL. This CDR3 spans 18 amino acids. The CDR3 nucleotides read TGCGCCAGCAGCCAAGAGGTCGGGAGCGGGGGGTACCAAGAGACCCAGTACTTC. Protein sequence: CASSQEVGSGGYQETQYF.

The J gene is TRBJ1-1, the V gene TRBV28; D is unresolved. The CDR3 is 12 residues long. V shed 3 bases and J shed 4 bases, with 6 bases lying between them. In germline, CDR1 is MDHEN, CDR2 SYDVKM. The CDR3 bases are TGTGCCAGCAGTTTGGAGGGCACTGAAGCTTTCTTT. Protein sequence: CASSLEGTEAFF. The full variable domain, completed using reference TRBV28 and TRBJ1-1, is DVKVTQSSRYLVKRTGEKVFLECVQDMDHENMFWYRQDPGLGLRLIYFSYDVKMKEKGDIPEGYSVSREKKERFSLILESASTNQTSMYLCASSLEGTEAFFGQGTRLTVV.

The chain has TRBV2 and TRBJ1-2; D ambiguous. The CDR3 totals 13 residues. Germline V gene sequence: CDR1 SNHLY, CDR2 FYNNEI. The V and J ends lost 3 bases and 3 bases respectively, with 8 bases between them. CDR3 protein: CASSDTSDYGYTF. The CDR3 nucleotides are TGTGCCAGCAGTGATACAAGTGACTATGGCTACACCTTC.

This clone was observed a handful of times. The DNA for the CDR3 is TGTGCCAGCAGCCCGACAGGGTTGGGCGGGGAGCTGTTTTTT. This encodes CASSPTGLGGELFF. V is TRBV14 and J is TRBJ2-2, with 7 bases that match TRBD1. V dropped 4 bases and J dropped 7; count of bases not matched to a gene: 6. The CDR3 is 14 amino acids. Germline CDR1 SGHDN, CDR2 FVKESK.

J is TRBJ1-1 and V is TRBV3-1 (or the pseudogene TRBV3-2), with unresolved D. Deletions cut 4 bases from V and 1 base from J, with 7 bases between. Per the germline V gene, CDR1 is LGHDT and CDR2 is YNNKEL (reference sequence). This CDR3 spans 13 amino acids. CDR3 in DNA: TGTGCCAGCAGCCGCGGTAGGAACACTGAAGCTTTCTTT. Translation: CASSRGRNTEAFF.

This clone was seen a handful of times. The chain combines TRBV5-4 with TRBJ1-2; D is uncertain. Germline lookup yields CDR1 SGHNT and CDR2 YYREEE (reference sequence). V lost 0 bases to trimming and J lost 8 bases, with 11 bases between them. The CDR3 covers 13 residues. The CDR3 spells CASSLGTNWGYTF. For the CDR3, the DNA is TGTGCCAGCAGCTTGGGAACGAATTGGGGCTACACCTTC.